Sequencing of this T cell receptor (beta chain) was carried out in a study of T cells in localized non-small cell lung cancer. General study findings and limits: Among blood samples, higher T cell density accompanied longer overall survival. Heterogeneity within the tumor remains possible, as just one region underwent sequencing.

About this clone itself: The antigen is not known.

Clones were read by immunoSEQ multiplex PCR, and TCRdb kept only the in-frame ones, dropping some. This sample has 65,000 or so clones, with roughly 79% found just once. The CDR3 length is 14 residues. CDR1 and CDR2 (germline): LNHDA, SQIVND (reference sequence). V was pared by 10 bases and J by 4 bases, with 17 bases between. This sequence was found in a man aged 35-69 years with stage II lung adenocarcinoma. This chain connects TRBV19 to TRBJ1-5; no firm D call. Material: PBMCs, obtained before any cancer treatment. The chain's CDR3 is CATRPNNPNQPQHF. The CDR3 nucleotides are TGTGCCACCCGTCCCAACAACCCGAATCAGCCCCAGCATTTT.